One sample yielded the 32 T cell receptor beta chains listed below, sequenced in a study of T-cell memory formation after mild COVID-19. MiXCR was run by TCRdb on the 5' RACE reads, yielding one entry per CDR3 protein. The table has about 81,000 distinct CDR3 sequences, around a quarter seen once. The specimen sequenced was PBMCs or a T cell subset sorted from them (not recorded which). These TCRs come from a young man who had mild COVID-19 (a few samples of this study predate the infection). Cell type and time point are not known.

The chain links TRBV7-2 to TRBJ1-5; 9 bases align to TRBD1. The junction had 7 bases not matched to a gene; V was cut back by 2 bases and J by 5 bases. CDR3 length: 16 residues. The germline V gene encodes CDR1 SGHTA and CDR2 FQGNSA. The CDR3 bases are TGTGCCAGCAGCTTATCGCCGGGACAGGGTGATCAGCCCCAGCATTTT. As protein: CASSLSPGQGDQPQHF. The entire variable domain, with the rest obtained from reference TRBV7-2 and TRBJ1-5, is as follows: GAGVSQSPSNKVTEKGKDVELRCDPISGHTALYWYRQSLGQGLEFLIYFQGNSAPDKSGLPSDRFSAERTGGSVSTLTIQRTQQEDSAVYLCASSLSPGQGDQPQHFGDGTRLSIL.

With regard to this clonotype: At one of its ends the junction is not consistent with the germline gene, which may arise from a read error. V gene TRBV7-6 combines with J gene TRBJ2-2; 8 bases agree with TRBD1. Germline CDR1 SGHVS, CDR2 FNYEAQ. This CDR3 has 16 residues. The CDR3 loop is CDSSRRTGRGTGELFF. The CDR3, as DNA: TGTGACAGCAGCAGGCGGACAGGGAGAGGGACCGGGGAGCTGTTTTTT.

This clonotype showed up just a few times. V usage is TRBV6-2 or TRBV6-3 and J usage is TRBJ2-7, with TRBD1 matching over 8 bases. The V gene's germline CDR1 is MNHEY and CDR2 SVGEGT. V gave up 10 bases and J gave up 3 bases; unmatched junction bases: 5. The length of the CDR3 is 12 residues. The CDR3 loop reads CATAGQDYEQYF. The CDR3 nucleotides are TGTGCCACTGCGGGACAGGACTACGAGCAGTACTTC.

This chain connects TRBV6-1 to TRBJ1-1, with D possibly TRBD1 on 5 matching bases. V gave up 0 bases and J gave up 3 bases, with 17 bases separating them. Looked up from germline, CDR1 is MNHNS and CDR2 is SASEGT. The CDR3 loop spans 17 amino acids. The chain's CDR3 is CASSEALTGPGDTEAFF. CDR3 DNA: TGTGCCAGCAGTGAAGCGCTAACGGGACCGGGGGACACTGAAGCTTTCTTT.

The CDR3: CASSTRGMNTEAFF. CDR3 bases: TGTGCCAGCAGTACCCGCGGCATGAACACTGAAGCTTTCTTT. This rearrangement joins TRBV28 to TRBJ1-1; no firm D call. With 5 bases removed from V and 0 bases from J, the gap between germline ends came to 10 bases. Germline V lookup: CDR1 MDHEN, CDR2 SYDVKM. The CDR3 is 14 residues long.

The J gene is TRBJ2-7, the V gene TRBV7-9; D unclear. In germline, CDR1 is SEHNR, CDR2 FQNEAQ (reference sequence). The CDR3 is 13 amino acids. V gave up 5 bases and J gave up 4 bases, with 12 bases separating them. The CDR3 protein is CASSPIGLYEQYV. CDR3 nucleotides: TGTGCCAGCAGCCCTATCGGGCTATACGAGCAGTACGTC.

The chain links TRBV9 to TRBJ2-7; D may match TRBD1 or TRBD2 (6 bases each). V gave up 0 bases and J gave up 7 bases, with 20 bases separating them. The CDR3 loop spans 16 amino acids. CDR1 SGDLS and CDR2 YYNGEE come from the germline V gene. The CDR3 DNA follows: TGTGCCAGCAGCGTAGGGCCTCTCGGGGGCCCCGGGGAGCAGTACTTC. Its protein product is CASSVGPLGGPGEQYF.

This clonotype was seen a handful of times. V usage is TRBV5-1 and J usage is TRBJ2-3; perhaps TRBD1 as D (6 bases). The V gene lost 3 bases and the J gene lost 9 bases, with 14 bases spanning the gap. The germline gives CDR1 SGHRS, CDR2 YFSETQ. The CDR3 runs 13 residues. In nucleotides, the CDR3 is TGCGCCAGCAGCTCGAGGACAGACCCGACGCAGTATTTT. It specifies CASSSRTDPTQYF. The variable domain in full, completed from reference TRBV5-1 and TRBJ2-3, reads KAGVTQTPRYLIKTRGQQVTLSCSPISGHRSVSWYQQTPGQGLQFLFEYFSETQRNKGNFPGRFSGRQFSNSRSEMNVSTLELGDSALYLCASSSRTDPTQYFGPGTRLTVL.

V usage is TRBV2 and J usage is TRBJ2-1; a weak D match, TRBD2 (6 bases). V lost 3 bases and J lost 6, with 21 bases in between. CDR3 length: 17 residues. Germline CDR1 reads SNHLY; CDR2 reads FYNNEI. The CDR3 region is CASSDGHQTGLTNEQFF. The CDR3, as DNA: TGTGCCAGCAGTGATGGTCACCAGACGGGACTCACCAATGAGCAGTTCTTC.

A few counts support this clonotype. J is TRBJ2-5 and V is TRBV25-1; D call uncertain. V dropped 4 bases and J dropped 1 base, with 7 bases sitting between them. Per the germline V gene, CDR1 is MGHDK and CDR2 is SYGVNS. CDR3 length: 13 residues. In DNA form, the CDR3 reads TGTGCCAGCAGTGGACCGACCCAAGAGACCCAGTACTTC. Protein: CASSGPTQETQYF.

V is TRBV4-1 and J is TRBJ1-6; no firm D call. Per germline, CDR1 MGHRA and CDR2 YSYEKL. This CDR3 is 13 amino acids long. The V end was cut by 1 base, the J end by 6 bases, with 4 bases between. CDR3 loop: CASSQAGNSPLHF. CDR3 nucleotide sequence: TGCGCCAGCAGCCAAGCGGGTAATTCACCCCTCCACTTT.

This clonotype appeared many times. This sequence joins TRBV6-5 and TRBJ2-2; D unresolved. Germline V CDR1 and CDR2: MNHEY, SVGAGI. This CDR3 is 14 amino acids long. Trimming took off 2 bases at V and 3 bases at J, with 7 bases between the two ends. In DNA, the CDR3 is TGTGCCAGCAGTTACCTGGTCGACACCGGGGAGCTGTTTTTT. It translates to CASSYLVDTGELFF.

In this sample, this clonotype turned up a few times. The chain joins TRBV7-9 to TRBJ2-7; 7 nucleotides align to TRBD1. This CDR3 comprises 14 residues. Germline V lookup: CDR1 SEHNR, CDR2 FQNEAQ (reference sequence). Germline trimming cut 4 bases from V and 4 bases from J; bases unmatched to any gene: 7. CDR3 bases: TGTGCCAGCAGCTCCAGGATGGACAGGTACGAGCAGTACTTC. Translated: CASSSRMDRYEQYF.

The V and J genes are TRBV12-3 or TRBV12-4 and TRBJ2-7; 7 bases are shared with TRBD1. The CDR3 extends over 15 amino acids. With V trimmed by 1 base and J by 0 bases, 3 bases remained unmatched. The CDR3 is CASSLGPGGSYEQYF. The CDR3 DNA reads TGTGCCAGCAGTTTAGGGCCAGGGGGCTCCTACGAGCAGTACTTC.

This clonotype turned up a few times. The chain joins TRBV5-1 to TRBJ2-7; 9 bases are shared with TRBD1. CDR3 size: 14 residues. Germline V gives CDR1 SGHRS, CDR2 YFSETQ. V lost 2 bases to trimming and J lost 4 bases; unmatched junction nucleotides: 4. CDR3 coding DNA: TGCGCCAGCAGCTTCGGACAGGGGACGTACGAGCAGTACTTC. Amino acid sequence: CASSFGQGTYEQYF.

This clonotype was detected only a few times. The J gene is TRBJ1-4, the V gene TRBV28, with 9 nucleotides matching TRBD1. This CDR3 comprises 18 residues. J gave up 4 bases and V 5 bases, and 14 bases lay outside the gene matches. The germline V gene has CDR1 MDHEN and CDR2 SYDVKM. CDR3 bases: TGTGCCAGCAGTAATCCGGTGGACAGGGGAATTCGTAATGAAAAACTGTTTTTT. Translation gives CASSNPVDRGIRNEKLFF.

The chain's CDR3 is CASTPGDLGNYGYTF. The CDR3 coding sequence is TGCGCCAGTACCCCCGGGGACCTGGGTAACTATGGCTACACCTTC. The chain carries TRBV4-1 and TRBJ1-2; D perhaps matches TRBD1 (5 bases). The germline V gene encodes CDR1 MGHRA and CDR2 YSYEKL. The ends were cut back, 9 bases at V and 1 base at J, with 18 bases in the middle. This CDR3 is built from 15 residues.

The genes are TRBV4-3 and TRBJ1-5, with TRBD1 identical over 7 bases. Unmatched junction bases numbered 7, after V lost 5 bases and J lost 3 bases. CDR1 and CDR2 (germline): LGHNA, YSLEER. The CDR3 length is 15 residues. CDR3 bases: TGCGCCAGCAGCAAGTACAGGGGAAACAATCAGCCCCAGCATTTT. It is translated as CASSKYRGNNQPQHF.

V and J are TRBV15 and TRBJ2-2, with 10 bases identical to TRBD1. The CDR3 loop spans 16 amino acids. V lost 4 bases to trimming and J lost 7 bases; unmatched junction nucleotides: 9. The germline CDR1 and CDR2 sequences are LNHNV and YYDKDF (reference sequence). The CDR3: CATSIGPGQGYGELFF. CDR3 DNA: TGTGCCACCAGCATTGGGCCGGGACAGGGGTACGGGGAGCTGTTTTTT.

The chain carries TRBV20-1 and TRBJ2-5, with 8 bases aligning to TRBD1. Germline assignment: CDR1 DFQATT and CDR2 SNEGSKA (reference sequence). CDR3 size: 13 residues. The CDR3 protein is CRPEQGVGKTQYF. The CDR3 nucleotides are TGCAGGCCCGAACAGGGGGTTGGGAAGACCCAGTACTTC.

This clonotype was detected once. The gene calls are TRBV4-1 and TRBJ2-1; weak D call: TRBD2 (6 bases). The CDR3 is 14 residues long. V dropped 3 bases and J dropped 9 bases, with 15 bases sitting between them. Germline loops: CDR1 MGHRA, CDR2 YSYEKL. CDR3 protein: CASSQLGSAGEQFF. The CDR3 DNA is TGCGCCAGCAGCCAGCTGGGGTCAGCGGGTGAGCAGTTCTTC.

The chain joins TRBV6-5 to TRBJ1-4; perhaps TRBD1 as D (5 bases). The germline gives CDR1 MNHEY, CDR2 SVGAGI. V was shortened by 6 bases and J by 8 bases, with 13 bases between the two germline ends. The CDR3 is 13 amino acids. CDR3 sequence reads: CASSKRDGEKLFF. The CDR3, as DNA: TGTGCCAGCAGCAAAAGGGACGGCGAAAAACTGTTTTTT.

The CDR3: CASSFFSVSSYNEQFF. CDR3 DNA: TGTGCCAGCAGCTTTTTTAGCGTTAGCTCCTACAATGAGCAGTTCTTC. The chain has TRBV7-2 and TRBJ2-1, with a tentative D call TRBD2 (5 bases). CDR1 SGHTA and CDR2 FQGNSA come from the germline V gene. Deletions cut 3 bases from V and 0 bases from J, with 12 bases between. CDR3 length equals 16 residues.

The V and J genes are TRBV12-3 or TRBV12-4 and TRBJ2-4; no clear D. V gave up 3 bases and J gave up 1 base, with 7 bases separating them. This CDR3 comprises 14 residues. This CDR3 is CASSFFEAKNIQYF. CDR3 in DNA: TGTGCCAGCAGTTTTTTCGAGGCCAAAAACATTCAGTACTTC.

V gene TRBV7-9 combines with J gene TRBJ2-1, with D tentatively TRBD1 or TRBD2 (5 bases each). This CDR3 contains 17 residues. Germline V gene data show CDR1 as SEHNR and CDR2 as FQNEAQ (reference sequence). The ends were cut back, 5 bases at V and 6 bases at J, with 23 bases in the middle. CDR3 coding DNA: TGTGCCAGCAGCCCTCCCGAGGGGCAGGGAAGGGTCAATGAGCAGTTCTTC. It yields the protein CASSPPEGQGRVNEQFF.

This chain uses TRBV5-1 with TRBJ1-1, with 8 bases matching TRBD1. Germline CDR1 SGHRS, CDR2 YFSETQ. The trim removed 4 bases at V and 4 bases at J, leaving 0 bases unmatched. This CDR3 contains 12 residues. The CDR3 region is CASSDRGTEAFF. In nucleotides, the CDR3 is TGCGCCAGCAGCGACAGGGGCACTGAAGCTTTCTTT.

The CDR3 sequence: CSVYGVPSTDTQYF. CDR3 in DNA: TGCAGCGTTTACGGGGTGCCTAGCACAGATACGCAGTATTTT. The V and J genes are TRBV29-1 and TRBJ2-3; the D gene is possibly TRBD2 (5 bases). Germline-derived CDR1 and CDR2 are SQVTM and ANQGSEA. The CDR3 totals 14 residues. Trimming stripped 5 bases from V and 0 bases from J, with 12 bases between.

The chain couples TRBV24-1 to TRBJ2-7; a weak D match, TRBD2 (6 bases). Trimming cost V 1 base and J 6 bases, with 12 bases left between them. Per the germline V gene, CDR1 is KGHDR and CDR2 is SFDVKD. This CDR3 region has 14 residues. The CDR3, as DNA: TGTGCCACCAGTGATTTCGCGGGGTGGGGCGAGCAGTACGTC. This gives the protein CATSDFAGWGEQYV.

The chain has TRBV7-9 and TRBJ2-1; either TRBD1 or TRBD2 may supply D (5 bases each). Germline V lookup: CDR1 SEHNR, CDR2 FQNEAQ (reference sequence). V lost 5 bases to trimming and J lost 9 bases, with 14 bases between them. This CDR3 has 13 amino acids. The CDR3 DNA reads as TGTGCCAGCAGCGATCCCGGTGGGACTGAGCAGTTCTTC. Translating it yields CASSDPGGTEQFF.

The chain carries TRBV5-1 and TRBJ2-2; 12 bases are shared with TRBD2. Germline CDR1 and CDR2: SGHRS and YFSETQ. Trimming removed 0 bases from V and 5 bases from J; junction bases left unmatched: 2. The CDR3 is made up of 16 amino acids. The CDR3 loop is CASSLETSGGTGELFF. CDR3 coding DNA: TGCGCCAGCAGCTTGGAGACTAGCGGGGGTACCGGGGAGCTGTTTTTT.

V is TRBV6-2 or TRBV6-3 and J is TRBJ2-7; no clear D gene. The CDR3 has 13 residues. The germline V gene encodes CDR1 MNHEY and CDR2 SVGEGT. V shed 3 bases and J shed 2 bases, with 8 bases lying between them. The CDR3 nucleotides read TGTGCCAGCAGTTATCTCCCTACCTACGAGCAGTACGTC. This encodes CASSYLPTYEQYV.

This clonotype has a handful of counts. The CDR3 reads CASSQADTYEQYV. The CDR3 coding sequence is TGTGCCAGCAGCCAAGCGGACACCTACGAGCAGTACGTC. This rearrangement joins TRBV14 to TRBJ2-7; D is perhaps TRBD1 (5 bases). The germline V gene has CDR1 SGHDN and CDR2 FVKESK. V gave up 1 base and J gave up 2 bases, with 6 bases separating them. The CDR3 is 13 amino acids.